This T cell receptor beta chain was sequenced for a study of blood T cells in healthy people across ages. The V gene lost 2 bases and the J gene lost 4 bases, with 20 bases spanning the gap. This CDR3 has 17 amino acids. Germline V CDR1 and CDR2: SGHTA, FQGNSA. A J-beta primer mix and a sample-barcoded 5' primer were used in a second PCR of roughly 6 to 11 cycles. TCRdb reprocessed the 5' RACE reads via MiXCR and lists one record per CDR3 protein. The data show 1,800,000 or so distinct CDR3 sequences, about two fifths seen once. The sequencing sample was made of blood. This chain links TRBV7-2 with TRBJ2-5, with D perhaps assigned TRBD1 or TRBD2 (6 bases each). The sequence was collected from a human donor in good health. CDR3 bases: TGTGCCAGCAGCTTACGACCCTGGATAGAGGGGGGAGAGACCCAGTACTTC. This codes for CASSLRPWIEGGETQYF.